This T cell receptor beta chain was recorded in a study of early T cells in non-severe SARS-CoV-2 infection. This clonotype rates as medium-sized. TCRdb ran MiXCR on the 5' RACE reads and lists one entry per CDR3 protein. The data hold around 80,000 distinct CDR3 sequences, with approximately 12% observed a single time. CDR3 length equals 14 residues. The ends were cut back, 7 bases at V and 4 bases at J, with 16 bases in the middle. In germline, CDR1 is PRHDT, CDR2 FYEKMQ (reference sequence). The rearrangement uses TRBV13 and TRBJ1-1; tentatively, D is TRBD1 (6 bases). The specimen sequenced was whole blood. This sequence originates from an adult who was a healthcare worker with PCR-confirmed SARS-CoV-2 infection or an uninfected control (not recorded which). The CDR3 here is CASTGEDGSTEAFF. The CDR3 DNA follows: TGTGCCAGCACAGGGGAAGACGGGAGCACTGAAGCTTTCTTT.